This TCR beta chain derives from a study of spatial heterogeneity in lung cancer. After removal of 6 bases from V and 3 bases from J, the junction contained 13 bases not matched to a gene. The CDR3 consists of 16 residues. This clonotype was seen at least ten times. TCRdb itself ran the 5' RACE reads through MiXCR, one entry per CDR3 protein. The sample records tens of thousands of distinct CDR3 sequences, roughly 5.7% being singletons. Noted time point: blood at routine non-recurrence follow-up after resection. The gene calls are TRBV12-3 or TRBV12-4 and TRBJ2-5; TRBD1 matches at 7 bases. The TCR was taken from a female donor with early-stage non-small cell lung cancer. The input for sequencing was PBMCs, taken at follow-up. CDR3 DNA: TGTGCCAGCAGCCGTCAGGGGGAGTGGATCAAAGAGACCCAGTACTTC. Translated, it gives CASSRQGEWIKETQYF.